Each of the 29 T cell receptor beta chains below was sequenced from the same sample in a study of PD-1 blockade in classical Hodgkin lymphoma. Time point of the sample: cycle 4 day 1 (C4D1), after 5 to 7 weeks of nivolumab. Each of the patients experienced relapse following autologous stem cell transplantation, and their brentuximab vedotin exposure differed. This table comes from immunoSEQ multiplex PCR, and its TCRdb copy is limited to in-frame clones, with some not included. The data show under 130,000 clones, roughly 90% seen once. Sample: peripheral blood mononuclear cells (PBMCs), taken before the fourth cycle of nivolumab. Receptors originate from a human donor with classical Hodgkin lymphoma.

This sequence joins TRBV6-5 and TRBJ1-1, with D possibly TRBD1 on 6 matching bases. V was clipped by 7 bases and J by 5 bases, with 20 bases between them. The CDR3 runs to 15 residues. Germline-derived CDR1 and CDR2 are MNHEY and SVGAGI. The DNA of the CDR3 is TGTGCCAGCACCAGACCGGGGGGGCGCACGACTGAAGCTTTCTTT. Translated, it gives CASTRPGGRTTEAFF.

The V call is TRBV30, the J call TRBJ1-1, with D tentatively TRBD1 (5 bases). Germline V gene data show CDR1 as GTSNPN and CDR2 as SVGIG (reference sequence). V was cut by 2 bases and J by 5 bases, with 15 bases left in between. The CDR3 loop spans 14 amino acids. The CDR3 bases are TGTGCCTGGAGTCCTATGGGGGATTCGACTGAAGCTTTCTTT. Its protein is CAWSPMGDSTEAFF.

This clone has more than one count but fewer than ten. The CDR3 reads CASSQDGTYGYTF. The CDR3 DNA reads as TGCGCCAGCAGCCAAGATGGGACTTATGGCTACACCTTC. This rearrangement joins TRBV4-1 to TRBJ1-2, with D maybe TRBD1 (5 bases). Germline V gene sequence: CDR1 MGHRA, CDR2 YSYEKL. This CDR3 has 13 residues. The V end lost 0 bases, the J end lost 5 bases, and 7 bases lay between the germline ends.

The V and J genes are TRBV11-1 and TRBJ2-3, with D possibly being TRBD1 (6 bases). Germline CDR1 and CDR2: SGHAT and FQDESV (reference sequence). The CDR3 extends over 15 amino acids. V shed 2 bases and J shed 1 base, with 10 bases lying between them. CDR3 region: CASSLWGRGTDTQYF. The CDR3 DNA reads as TGTGCCAGCAGCTTATGGGGGCGAGGCACAGATACGCAGTATTTT.

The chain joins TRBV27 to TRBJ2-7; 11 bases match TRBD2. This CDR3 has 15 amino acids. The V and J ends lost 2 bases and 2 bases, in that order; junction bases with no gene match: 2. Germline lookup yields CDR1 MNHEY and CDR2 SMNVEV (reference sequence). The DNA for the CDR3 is TGTGCCAGCAGTTTAGGGACTAGCGGACCCTACGAGCAGTACTTC. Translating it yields CASSLGTSGPYEQYF.

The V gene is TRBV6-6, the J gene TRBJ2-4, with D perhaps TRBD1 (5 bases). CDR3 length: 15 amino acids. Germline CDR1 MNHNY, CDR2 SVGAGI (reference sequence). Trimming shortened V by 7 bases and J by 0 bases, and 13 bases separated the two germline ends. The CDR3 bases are TGTGCCAGCATTGACAGCACGACAGCCAAAAACATTCAGTACTTC. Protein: CASIDSTTAKNIQYF.

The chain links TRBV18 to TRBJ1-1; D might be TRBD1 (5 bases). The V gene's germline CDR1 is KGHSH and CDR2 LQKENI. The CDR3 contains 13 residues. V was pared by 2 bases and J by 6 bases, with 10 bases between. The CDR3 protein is CASSPKGIAEAFF. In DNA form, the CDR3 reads TGTGCCAGCTCACCAAAGGGGATAGCTGAAGCTTTCTTT.

CDR3 in DNA: TGTGCCAGCAGCTTTACAGGGGGCGGCTACACCTTC. Its translation: CASSFTGGGYTF. The chain couples TRBV7-9 to TRBJ1-2; TRBD1 matches 9 bases. This CDR3 region has 12 residues. Germline-derived CDR1 and CDR2 are SEHNR and FQNEAQ (reference sequence). J was trimmed by 8 bases and V by 3 bases; bases with no gene match: 1. The full variable domain, in which reference TRBV7-9 and TRBJ1-2 provide the parts outside the CDR3, is DTGVSQNPRHKITKRGQNVTFRCDPISEHNRLYWYRQTLGQGPEFLTYFQNEAQLEKSRLLSDRFSAERPKGSFSTLEIQRTEQGDSAMYLCASSFTGGGYTFGSGTRLTVV.

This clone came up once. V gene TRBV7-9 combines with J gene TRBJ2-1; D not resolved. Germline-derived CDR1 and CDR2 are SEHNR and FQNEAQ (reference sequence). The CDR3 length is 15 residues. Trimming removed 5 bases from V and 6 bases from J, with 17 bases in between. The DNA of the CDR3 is TGTGCCAGCAGCCCCCACGTTACCCTGGGCAATGAGCAGTTCTTC. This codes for CASSPHVTLGNEQFF.

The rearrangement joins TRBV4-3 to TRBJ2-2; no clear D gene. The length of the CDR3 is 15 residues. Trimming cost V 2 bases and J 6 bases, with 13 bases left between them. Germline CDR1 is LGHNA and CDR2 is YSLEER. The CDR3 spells CASSQSFSPAGELFF. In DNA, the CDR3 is TGCGCCAGCAGCCAATCTTTCTCTCCGGCCGGGGAGCTGTTTTTT.

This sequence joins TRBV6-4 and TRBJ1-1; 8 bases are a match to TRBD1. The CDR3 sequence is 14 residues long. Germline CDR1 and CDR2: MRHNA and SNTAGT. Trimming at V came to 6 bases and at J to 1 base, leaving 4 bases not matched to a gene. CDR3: CASRPTGGNTEAFF. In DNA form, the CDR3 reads TGTGCCAGCAGGCCCACAGGGGGGAACACTGAAGCTTTCTTT.

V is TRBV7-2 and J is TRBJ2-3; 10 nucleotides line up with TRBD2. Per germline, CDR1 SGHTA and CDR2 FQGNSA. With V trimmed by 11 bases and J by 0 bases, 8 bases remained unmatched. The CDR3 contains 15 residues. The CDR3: CACQSGRVSTDTQYF. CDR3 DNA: TGTGCCTGTCAAAGCGGGAGGGTTAGCACAGATACGCAGTATTTT. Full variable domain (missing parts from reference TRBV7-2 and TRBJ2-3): GAGVSQSPSNKVTEKGKDVELRCDPISGHTALYWYRQSLGQGLEFLIYFQGNSAPDKSGLPSDRFSAERTGGSVSTLTIQRTQQEDSAVYLCACQSGRVSTDTQYFGPGTRLTVL.

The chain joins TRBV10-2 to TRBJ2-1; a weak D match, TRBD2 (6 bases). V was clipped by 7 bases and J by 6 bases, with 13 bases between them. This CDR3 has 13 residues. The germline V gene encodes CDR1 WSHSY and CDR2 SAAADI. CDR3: CASTPDYPNEQFF. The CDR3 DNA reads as TGCGCCAGCACCCCGGACTATCCCAATGAGCAGTTCTTC.

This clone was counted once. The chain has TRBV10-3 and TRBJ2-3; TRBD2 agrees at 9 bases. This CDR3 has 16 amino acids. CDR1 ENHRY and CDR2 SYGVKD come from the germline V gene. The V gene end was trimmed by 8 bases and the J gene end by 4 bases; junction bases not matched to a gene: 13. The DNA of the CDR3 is TGTGCCATCGGGGGGTTAAGGACTAGCGAGGCAGATACGCAGTATTTT. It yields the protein CAIGGLRTSEADTQYF.

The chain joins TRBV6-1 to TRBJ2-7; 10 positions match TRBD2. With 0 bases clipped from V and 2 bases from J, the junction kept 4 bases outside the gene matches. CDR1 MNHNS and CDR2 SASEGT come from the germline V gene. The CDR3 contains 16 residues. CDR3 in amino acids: CASSEAWLAGAYEQYF. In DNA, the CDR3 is TGTGCCAGCAGTGAAGCGTGGCTAGCGGGAGCCTACGAGCAGTACTTC.

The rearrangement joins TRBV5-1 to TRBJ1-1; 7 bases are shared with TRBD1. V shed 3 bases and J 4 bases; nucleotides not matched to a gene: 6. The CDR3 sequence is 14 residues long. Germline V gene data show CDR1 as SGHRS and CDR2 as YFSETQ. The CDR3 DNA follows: TGCGCCAGCAGCTCGCAGGGGGGGCTCACTGAAGCTTTCTTT. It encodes CASSSQGGLTEAFF.

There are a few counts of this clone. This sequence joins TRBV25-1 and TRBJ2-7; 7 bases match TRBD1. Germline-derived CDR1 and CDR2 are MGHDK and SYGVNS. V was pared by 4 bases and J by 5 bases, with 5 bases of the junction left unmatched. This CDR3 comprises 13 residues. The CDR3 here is CASSGDSGDEQYF. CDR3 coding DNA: TGTGCCAGCAGTGGGGACAGTGGCGACGAGCAGTACTTC.

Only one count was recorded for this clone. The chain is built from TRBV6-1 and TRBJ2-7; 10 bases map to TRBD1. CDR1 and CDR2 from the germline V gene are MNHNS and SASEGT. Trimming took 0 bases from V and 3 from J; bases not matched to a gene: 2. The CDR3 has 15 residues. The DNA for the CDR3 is TGTGCCAGCAGTGAAGCGGGGACAGGGGTCTACGAGCAGTACTTC. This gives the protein CASSEAGTGVYEQYF.

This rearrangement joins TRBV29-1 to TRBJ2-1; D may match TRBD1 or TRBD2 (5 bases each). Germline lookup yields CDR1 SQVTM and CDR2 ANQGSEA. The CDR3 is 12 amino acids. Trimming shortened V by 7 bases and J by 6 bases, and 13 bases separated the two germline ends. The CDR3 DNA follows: TGCAGCGCCCTCCGGGACCGCAATGAGCAGTTCTTC. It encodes CSALRDRNEQFF.

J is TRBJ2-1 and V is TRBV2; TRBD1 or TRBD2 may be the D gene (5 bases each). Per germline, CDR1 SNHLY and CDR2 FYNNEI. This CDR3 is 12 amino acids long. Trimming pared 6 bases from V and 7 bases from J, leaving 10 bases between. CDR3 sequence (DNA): TGTGCCAGCAGGGGGGTTGTGAATGAGCAGTTCTTC. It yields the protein CASRGVVNEQFF.

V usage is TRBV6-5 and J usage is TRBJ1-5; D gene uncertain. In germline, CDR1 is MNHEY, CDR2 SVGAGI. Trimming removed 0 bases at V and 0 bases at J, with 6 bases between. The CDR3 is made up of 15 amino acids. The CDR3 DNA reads TGTGCCAGCAGTTACTCCCAGTATAGCAATCAGCCCCAGCATTTT. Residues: CASSYSQYSNQPQHF.

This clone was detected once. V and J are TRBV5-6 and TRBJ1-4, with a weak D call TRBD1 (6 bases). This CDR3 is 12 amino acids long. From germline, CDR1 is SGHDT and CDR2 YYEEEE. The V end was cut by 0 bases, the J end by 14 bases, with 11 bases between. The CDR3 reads CASSLARGNLFF. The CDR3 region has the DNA TGTGCCAGCAGCTTGGCCAGGGGAAACCTGTTTTTT. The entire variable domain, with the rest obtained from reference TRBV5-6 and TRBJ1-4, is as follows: DAGVTQSPTHLIKTRGQQVTLRCSPKSGHDTVSWYQQALGQGPQFIFQYYEEEERQRGNFPDRFSGHQFPNYSSELNVNALLLGDSALYLCASSLARGNLFFGSGTQLSVL.

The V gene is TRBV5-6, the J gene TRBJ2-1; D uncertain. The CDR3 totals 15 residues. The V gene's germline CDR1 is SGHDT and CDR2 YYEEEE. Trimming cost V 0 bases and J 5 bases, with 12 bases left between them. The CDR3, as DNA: TGTGCCAGCAGCTTGGTTTCCCGGAGAGACAATGAGCAGTTCTTC. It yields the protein CASSLVSRRDNEQFF.

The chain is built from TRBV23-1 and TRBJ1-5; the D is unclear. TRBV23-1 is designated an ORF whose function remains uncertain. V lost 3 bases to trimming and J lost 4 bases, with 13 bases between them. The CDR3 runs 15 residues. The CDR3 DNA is TGCGCCAGCAGTCACGTCCCGGAGGGAAATCAGCCCCAGCATTTT. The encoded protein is CASSHVPEGNQPQHF.

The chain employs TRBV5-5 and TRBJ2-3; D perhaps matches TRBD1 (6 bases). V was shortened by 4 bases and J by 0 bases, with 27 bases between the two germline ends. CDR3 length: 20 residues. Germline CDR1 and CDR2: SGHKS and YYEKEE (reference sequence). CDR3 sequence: CASSPRSAGAGPPSTDTQYF. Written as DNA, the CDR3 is TGTGCCAGCAGCCCTCGGTCCGCAGGGGCAGGACCCCCTAGCACAGATACGCAGTATTTT.

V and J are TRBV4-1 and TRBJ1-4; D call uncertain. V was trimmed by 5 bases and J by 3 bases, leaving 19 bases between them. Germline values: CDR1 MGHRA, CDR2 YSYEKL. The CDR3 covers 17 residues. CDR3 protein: CASSYAVEKRANEKLFF. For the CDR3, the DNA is TGCGCCAGCAGCTACGCTGTAGAGAAAAGAGCTAATGAAAAACTGTTTTTT.

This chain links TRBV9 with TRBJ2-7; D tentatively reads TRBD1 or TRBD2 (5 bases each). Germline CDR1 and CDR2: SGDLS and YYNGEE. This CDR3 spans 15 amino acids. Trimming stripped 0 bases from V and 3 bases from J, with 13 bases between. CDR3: CASSVGEGTYYEQYF. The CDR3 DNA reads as TGTGCCAGCAGCGTAGGTGAAGGGACCTACTACGAGCAGTACTTC.

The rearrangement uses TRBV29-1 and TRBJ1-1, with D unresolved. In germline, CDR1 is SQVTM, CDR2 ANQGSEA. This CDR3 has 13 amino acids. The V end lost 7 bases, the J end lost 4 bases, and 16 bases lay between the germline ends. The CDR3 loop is CSGGFLRATEAFF. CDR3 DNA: TGCAGCGGTGGATTTTTGAGGGCCACTGAAGCTTTCTTT.

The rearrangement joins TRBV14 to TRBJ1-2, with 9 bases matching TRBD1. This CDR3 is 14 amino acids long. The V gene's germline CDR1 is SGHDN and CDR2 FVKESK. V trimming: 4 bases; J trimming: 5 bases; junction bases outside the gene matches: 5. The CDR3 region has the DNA TGTGCCAGCAGCCGAGTAGGACAGGGGTATGGCTACACCTTC. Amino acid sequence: CASSRVGQGYGYTF.